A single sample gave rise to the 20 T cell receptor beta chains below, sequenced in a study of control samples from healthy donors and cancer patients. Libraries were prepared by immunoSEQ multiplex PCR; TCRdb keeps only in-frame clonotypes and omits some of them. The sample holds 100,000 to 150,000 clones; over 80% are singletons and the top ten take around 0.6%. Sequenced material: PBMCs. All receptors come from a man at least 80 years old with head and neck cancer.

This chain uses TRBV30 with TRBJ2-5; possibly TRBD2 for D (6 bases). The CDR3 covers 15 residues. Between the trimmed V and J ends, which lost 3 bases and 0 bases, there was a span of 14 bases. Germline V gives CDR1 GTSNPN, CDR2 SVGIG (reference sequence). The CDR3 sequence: CAWSLGGLYQETQYF. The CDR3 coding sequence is TGTGCCTGGAGCCTGGGGGGTTTGTACCAAGAGACCCAGTACTTC.

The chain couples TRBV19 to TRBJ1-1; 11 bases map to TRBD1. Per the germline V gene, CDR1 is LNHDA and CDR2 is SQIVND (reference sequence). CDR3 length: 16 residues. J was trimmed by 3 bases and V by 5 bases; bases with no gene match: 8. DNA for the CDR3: TGTGCCAGTAGTTTGGGGACAGGGGGAGTTCACACTGAAGCTTTCTTT. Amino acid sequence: CASSLGTGGVHTEAFF.

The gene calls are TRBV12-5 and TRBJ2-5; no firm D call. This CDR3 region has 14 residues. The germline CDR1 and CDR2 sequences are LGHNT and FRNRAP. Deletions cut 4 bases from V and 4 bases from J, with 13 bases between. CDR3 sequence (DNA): TGTGCTAGTGGTTCGCCAATACCCCCAGAGACCCAGTACTTC. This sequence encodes CASGSPIPPETQYF.

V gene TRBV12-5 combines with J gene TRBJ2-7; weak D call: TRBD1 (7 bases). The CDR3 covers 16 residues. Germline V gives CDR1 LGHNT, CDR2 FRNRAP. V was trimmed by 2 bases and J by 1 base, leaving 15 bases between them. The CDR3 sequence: CASGLPIQGGSYEQYF. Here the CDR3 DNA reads TGTGCTAGTGGTTTGCCCATCCAGGGGGGATCCTACGAGCAGTACTTC. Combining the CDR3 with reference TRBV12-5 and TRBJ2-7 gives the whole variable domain DARVTQTPRHKVTEMGQEVTMRCQPILGHNTVFWYRQTMMQGLELLAYFRNRAPLDDSGMPKDRFSAEMPDATLATLKIQPSEPRDSAVYFCASGLPIQGGSYEQYFGPGTRLTVT.

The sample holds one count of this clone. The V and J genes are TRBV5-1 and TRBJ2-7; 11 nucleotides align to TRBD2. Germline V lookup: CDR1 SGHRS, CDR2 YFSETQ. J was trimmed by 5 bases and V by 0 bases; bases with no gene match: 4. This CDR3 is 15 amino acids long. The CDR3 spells CASSLGLAGGDEQYF. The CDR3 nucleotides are TGCGCCAGCAGCTTGGGGCTAGCGGGAGGTGACGAGCAGTACTTC. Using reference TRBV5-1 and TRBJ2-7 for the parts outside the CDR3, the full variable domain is KAGVTQTPRYLIKTRGQQVTLSCSPISGHRSVSWYQQTPGQGLQFLFEYFSETQRNKGNFPGRFSGRQFSNSRSEMNVSTLELGDSALYLCASSLGLAGGDEQYFGPGTRLTVT.

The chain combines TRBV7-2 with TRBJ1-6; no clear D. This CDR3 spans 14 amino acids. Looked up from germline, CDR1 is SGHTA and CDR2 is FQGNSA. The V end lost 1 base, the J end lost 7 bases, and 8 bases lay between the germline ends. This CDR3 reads CASSLEGQNSPLHF. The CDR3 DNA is TGTGCCAGCAGCTTAGAAGGGCAGAATTCACCCCTCCACTTT.

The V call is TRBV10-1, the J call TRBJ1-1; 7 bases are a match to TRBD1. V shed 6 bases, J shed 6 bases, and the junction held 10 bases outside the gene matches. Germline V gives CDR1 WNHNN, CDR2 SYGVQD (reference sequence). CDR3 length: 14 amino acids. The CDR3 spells CASRPGQTAAEAFF. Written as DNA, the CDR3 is TGCGCCAGCAGGCCGGGACAGACGGCGGCTGAAGCTTTCTTT.

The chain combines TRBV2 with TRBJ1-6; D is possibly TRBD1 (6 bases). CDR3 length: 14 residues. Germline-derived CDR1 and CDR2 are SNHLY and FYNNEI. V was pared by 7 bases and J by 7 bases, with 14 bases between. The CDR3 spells CASKRQANNSPLHF. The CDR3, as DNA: TGTGCCAGCAAACGACAGGCGAACAATTCACCCCTCCACTTT. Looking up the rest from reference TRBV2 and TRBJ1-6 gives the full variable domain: EPEVTQTPSHQVTQMGQEVILRCVPISNHLYFYWYRQILGQKVEFLVSFYNNEISEKSEIFDDQFSVERPDGSNFTLKIRSTKLEDSAMYFCASKRQANNSPLHFGNGTRLTVT.

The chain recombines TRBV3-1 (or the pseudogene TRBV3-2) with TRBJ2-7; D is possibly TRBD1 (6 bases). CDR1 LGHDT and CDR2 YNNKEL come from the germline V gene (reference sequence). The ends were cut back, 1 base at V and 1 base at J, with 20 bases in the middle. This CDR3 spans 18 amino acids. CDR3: CASSQVPWAGEHSYEQYF. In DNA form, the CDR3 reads TGTGCCAGCAGCCAAGTCCCATGGGCAGGGGAACATTCCTACGAGCAGTACTTC.

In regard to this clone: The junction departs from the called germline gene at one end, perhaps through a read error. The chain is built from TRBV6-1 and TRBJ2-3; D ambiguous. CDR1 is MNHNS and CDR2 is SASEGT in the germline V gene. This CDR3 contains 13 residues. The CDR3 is CASSDRSTDMQYF. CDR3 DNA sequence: TGTGCCAGCAGTGACAGAAGCACAGATATGCAGTATTTT.

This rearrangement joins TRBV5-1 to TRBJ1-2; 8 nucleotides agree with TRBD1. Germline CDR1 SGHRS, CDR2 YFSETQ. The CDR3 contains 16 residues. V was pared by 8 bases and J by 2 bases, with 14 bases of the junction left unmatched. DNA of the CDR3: TGCGCCAGACAAACCCAGGGGGCGGATAGGAACTATGGCTACACCTTC. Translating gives CARQTQGADRNYGYTF.

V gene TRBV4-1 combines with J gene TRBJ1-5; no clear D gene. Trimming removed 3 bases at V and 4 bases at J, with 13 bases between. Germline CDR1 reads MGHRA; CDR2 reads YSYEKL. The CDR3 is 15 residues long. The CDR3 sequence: CASSQFESRNQPQHF. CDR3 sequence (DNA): TGCGCCAGCAGCCAGTTTGAATCGCGAAATCAGCCCCAGCATTTT.

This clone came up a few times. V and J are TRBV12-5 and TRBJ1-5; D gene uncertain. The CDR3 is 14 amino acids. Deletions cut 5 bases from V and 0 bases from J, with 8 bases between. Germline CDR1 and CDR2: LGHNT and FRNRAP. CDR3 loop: CASGNSYSNQPQHF. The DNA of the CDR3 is TGTGCTAGTGGTAACAGCTATAGCAATCAGCCCCAGCATTTT.

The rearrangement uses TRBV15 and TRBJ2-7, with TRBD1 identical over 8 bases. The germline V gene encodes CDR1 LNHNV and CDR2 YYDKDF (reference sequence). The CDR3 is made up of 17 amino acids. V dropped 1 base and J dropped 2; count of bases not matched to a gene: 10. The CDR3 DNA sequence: TGTGCCACCAGCAGAGGGGGACAGGAGGGGCGGACCTACGAGCAGTACTTC. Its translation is CATSRGGQEGRTYEQYF. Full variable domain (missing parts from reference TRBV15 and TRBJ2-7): DAMVIQNPRYQVTQFGKPVTLSCSQTLNHNVMYWYQQKSSQAPKLLFHYYDKDFNNEADTPDNFQSRRPNTSFCFLDIRSPGLGDTAMYLCATSRGGQEGRTYEQYFGPGTRLTVT.

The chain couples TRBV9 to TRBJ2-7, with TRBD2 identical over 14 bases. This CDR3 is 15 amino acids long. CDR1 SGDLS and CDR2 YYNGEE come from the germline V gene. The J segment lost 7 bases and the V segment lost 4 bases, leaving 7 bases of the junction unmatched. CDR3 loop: CASSIGTSGSWEQYF. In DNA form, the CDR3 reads TGTGCCAGCAGCATCGGGACTAGCGGGAGCTGGGAGCAGTACTTC.

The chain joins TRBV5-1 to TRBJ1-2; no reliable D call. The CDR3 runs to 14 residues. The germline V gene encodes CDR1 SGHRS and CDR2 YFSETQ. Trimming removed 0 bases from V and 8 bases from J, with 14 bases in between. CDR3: CASSLAPGSGGYTF. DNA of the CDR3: TGCGCCAGCAGCTTGGCCCCGGGGTCGGGAGGCTACACCTTC.

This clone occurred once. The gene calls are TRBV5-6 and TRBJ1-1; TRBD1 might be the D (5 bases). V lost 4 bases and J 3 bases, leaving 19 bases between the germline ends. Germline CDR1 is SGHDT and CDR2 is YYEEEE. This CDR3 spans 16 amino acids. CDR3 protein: CASSKKLQEWHTEAFF. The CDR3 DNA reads TGTGCCAGCAGCAAAAAGTTACAGGAATGGCACACTGAAGCTTTCTTT.

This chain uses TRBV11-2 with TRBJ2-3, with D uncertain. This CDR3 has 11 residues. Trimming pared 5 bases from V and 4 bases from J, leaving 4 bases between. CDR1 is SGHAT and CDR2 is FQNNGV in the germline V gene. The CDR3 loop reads CASSLSDTQYF. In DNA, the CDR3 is TGTGCCAGCAGCCTTTCAGATACGCAGTATTTT. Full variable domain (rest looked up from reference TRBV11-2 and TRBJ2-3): EAGVAQSPRYKIIEKRQSVAFWCNPISGHATLYWYQQILGQGPKLLIQFQNNGVVDDSQLPKDRFSAERLKGVDSTLKIQPAKLEDSAVYLCASSLSDTQYFGPGTRLTVL.

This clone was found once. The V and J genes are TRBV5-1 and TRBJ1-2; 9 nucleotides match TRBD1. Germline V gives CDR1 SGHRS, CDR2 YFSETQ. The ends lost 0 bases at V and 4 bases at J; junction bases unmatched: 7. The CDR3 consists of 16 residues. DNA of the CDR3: TGCGCCAGCAGCTTGGCCCCGGGACAGGGAGGCTATGGCTACACCTTC. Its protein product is CASSLAPGQGGYGYTF.

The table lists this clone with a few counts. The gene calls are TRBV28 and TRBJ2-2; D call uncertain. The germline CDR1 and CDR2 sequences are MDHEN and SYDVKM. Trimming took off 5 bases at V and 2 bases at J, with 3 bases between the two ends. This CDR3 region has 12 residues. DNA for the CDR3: TGTGCCAGCAGTCTTAACACCGGGGAGCTGTTTTTT. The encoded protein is CASSLNTGELFF.